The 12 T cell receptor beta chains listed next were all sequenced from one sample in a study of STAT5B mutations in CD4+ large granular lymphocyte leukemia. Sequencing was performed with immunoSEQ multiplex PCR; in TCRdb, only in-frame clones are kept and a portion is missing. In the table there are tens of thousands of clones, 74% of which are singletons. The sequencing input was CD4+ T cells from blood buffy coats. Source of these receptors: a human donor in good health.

The CDR3 DNA sequence: TGTGCCAGCAGCTTATCAAGCGGGAGTACTTACGAGCAGTACTTC. It translates to CASSLSSGSTYEQYF. The chain is built from TRBV11-3 and TRBJ2-5, with TRBD2 matching 8 bases. The DNA end is a closer match to TRBJ2-7, so the J assignment may be wrong. CDR3 length: 15 amino acids. Germline loops: CDR1 SGHNT, CDR2 YENEEA.

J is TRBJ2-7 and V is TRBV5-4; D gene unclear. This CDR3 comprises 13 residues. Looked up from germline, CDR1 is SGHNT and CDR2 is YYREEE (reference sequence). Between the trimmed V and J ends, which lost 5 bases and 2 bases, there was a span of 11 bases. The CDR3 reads CASSYDGTYEQYV. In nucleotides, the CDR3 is TGTGCCAGCAGTTACGACGGCACCTACGAGCAGTACGTC.

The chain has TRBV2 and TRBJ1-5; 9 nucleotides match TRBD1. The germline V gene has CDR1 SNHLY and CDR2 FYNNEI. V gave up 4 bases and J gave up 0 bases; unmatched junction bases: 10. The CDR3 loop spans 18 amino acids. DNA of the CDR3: TGTGCCAGCAGTGTCTTCGGGACAGGGAGGTATAGCAATCAGCCCCAGCATTTT. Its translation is CASSVFGTGRYSNQPQHF.

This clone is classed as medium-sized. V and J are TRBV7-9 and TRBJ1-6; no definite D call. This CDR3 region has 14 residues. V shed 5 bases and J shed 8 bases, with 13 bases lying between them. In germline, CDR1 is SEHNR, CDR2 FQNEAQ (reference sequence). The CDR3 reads CASSRPKKDSPLHF. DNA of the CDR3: TGTGCCAGCAGCCGACCAAAAAAGGATTCACCCCTCCACTTT.

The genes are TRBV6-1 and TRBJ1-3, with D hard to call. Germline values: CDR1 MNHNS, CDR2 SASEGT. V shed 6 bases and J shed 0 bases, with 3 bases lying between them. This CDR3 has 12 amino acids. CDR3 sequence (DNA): TGTGCCAGCAGGGGCTCTGGAAACACCATATATTTT. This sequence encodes CASRGSGNTIYF.

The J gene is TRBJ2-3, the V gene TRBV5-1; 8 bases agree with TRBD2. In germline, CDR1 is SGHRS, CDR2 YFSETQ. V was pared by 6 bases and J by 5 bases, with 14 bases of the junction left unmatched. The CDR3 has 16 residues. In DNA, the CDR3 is TGCGCCAGCAACCACCCCGGGGGGGCGGTAATAGATACGCAGTATTTT. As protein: CASNHPGGAVIDTQYF.

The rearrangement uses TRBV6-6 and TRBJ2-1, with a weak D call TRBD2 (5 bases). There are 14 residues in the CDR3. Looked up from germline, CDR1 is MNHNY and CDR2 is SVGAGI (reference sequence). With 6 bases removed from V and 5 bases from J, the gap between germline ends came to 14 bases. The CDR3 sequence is CASRDWTGNNEQFF. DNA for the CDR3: TGTGCCAGCAGAGACTGGACGGGGAACAATGAGCAGTTCTTC.

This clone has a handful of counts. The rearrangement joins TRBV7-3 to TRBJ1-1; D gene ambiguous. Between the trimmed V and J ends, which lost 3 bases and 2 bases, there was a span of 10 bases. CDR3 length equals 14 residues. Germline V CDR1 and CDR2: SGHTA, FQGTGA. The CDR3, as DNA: TGTGCCAGCAGCTTCCCCTGGGGAAACACTGAAGCTTTCTTT. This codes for CASSFPWGNTEAFF.

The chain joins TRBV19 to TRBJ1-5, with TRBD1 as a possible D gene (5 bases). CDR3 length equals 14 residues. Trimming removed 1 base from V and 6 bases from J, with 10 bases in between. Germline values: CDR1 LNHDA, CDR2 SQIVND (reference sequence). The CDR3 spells CASSIAGSGQPQHF. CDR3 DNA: TGTGCCAGTAGTATAGCAGGGTCTGGTCAGCCCCAGCATTTT.

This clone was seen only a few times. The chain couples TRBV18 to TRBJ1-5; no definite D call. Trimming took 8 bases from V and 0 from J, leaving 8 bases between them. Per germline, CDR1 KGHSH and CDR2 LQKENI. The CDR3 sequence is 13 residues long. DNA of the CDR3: TGTGCCAGCCGTTACGATAGCAATCAGCCCCAGCATTTT. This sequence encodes CASRYDSNQPQHF. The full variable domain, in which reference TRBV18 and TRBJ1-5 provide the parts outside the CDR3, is NAGVMQNPRHLVRRRGQEARLRCSPMKGHSHVYWYRQLPEEGLKFMVYLQKENIIDESGMPKERFSAEFPKEGPSILRIQQVVRGDSAAYFCASRYDSNQPQHFGDGTRLSIL.

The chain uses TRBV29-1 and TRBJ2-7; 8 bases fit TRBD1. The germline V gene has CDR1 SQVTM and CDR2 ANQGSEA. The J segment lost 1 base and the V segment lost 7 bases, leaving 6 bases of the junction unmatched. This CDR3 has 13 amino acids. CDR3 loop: CSAADRVSYEQYF. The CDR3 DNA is TGCAGCGCCGCGGACAGGGTGTCCTACGAGCAGTACTTC.

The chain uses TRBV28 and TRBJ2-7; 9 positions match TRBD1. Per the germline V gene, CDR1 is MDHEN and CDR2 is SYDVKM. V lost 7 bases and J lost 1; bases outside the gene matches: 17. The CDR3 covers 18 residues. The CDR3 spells CASTAPGTGTGISYEQYF. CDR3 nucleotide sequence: TGTGCCAGCACCGCACCGGGTACGGGGACAGGGATATCCTACGAGCAGTACTTC.